Listed here is a single T cell receptor (beta chain). The entry originates in a study of a mutant IDH1 vaccine in newly diagnosed glioma. Noted time point: baseline, week 1 (first vaccination visit). Indicated treatment: pre-vaccination baseline after standard-of-care therapy. Diagnosis in the donors showed new WHO grade 3 or 4 astrocytomas that were IDH1-mutant and ATRX-lost. TCRdb's table, derived via immunoSEQ multiplex PCR, lists solely in-frame clones and lacks some. In the table there are tens of thousands of clones, around three quarters of which are singletons. V was trimmed by 3 bases and J by 0 bases, leaving 15 bases between them. CDR1 and CDR2 from the germline V gene are SEHNR and FQNEAQ (reference sequence). CDR3 length: 18 residues.

The chain links TRBV7-9 to TRBJ1-6; no reliable D call. The sequence was obtained from a woman aged 40 to 50 with glioma. Specimen: PBMCs, collected from a glioma patient treated with radiotherapy, temozolomide or both. As DNA, the CDR3 is TGTGCCAGCAGCTTGGACGGTGGATGGGGCTCCTATAATTCACCCCTCCACTTT. Translation: CASSLDGGWGSYNSPLHF.